A selection of T cell receptor beta chains follows, all from one sample in a study of radiation and T cells in renal cell carcinoma. Using immunoSEQ multiplex PCR, the repertoire was profiled, and TCRdb retains in-frame clones only, with some absent. The sample yields approximately 150,000 clones, around four fifths seen once. This specimen consisted of blood, obtained from a patient whose treatment included radiotherapy and nephrectomy. These receptors originate from a woman in her forties or fifties with renal cell carcinoma. Each CDR3 is given with its conserved first and last residue. D genes are given only for firm matches. Expanded clones get a size class; other rows say once, few or many, or leave the size out.

j_call | v_call | d_call | clone_size | cdr3_nt | cdr3_aa
TRBJ2-7 | TRBV9 | - | - | TGTGCCAGCAGCGTAGACCCAGAGAACACAGACTCCTACGAGCAGTACTTC | CASSVDPENTDSYEQYF
TRBJ1-2 | TRBV28 | - | - | TGTGCCAGCAGCCTAGGCTGGGGCTATGGCTACACCTTC | CASSLGWGYGYTF
TRBJ1-4 | TRBV10-3 | - | - | TGTGCCATCAGCCCAGGAGATACTAATGAAAAACTGTTTTTT | CAISPGDTNEKLFF
TRBJ2-1 | TRBV12-5 | TRBD1 | - | TGTGCTAGTGGTTTGGGCGAGGGACAGGGAAGAAATGAGCAGTTCTTC | CASGLGEGQGRNEQFF
TRBJ1-1 | TRBV5-1 | - | - | TGCGCCAGCAGCTTGGAAGCGGGTGAAGCTTTCTTT | CASSLEAGEAFF
TRBJ2-3 | TRBV4-3 | - | - | TGCGCCAGCAGCCAGATGGCCCGGGGCCCAGATACGCAGTATTTT | CASSQMARGPDTQYF
TRBJ2-6 | TRBV9 | - | - | TGTGCCAGCAGCGTAGCTCTGGGGGCCAACGTCCTGACTTTC | CASSVALGANVLTF
TRBJ2-7 | TRBV5-6 | - | - | TGTGCCAGCTGGAAGGAGACAGTCCACTACGAGCAGTACTTC | CASWKETVHYEQYF
TRBJ2-7 | TRBV10-3 | - | once | TGTGCCATCAGAGGTCAGTCTAGGGGAACCTACGAGCAGTACTTC | CAIRGQSRGTYEQYF
TRBJ2-7 | TRBV23-1 | - | - | TGCGCCAGCAGTCAATCTCTTACGAGGGACTGCGCCTACGAGCAGTACTTC | CASSQSLTRDCAYEQYF
TRBJ1-2 | TRBV11-2 | - | - | TGTGCCAGCAGCTTAGAAGGAAATGGCTACACCTTC | CASSLEGNGYTF
TRBJ2-3 | TRBV4-3 | TRBD1 | - | TGCGCCAGCAGCCCAAGTAGGACAGGGATGCCAGATACGCAGTATTTT | CASSPSRTGMPDTQYF
TRBJ1-5 | TRBV28 | - | - | TGTGCCAGCAGTCCGGGTCAGACTTATCAGCCCCAGCATTTT | CASSPGQTYQPQHF
TRBJ2-7 | TRBV4-1 | - | - | TGCGCCAGCAGCCGAGCCGCCGGGACCCGAGGCGAGCAGTACTTC | CASSRAAGTRGEQYF
TRBJ2-5 | TRBV5-6 | - | - | TGTGCCAGCAGCTTGCTGGAGGGAGTGGGGCAAGAGACCCAGTACTTC | CASSLLEGVGQETQYF
TRBJ1-1 | TRBV7-9 | - | - | TGTGCCAGCAGCCCTTACCCGGTCATAAACACTGAAGCTTTCTTT | CASSPYPVINTEAFF
TRBJ2-7 | TRBV5-1 | - | - | TGCGCCAGCAGCTTGGGCTACGAGCAGTACTTC | CASSLGYEQYF
TRBJ2-7 | TRBV18 | - | - | TGTGCCAGCTCACCCCGTGAGGGGGGGTACGAGCAGTACTTC | CASSPREGGYEQYF
TRBJ2-7 | TRBV7-2 | TRBD2 | - | TGTGCCAGCAGCAAACTACTACTAGCGGGCGAGCAGTACTTC | CASSKLLLAGEQYF
TRBJ1-2 | TRBV10-3 | - | - | TGTGCCATCGGGATTGGGGATGGCTACACCTTC | CAIGIGDGYTF